These 17 T cell receptor beta chains were all obtained from the same sample, sequenced in a study of blood T cell repertoires in COVID-19. Clones were read by immunoSEQ multiplex PCR, and TCRdb kept only the in-frame ones, dropping some. Among fewer than 200,000 clones listed, 88% were seen once. Input material: peripheral blood. The receptor source for this set is a man aged 35 to 55 with active or convalescent COVID-19.

The chain couples TRBV7-3 to TRBJ2-1; 9 nucleotides align to TRBD1. The junction had 12 bases not matched to a gene; V was cut back by 5 bases and J by 7 bases. Germline V CDR1 and CDR2: SGHTA, FQGTGA. The CDR3 length is 16 residues. CDR3 region: CASSPIQGARWNEQFF. The DNA for the CDR3 is TGTGCCAGCAGCCCTATACAGGGGGCGAGATGGAATGAGCAGTTCTTC.

This clone is a singleton in its sample. J is TRBJ1-5 and V is TRBV2; weak D call: TRBD1 (5 bases). CDR3 length: 13 amino acids. Germline-derived CDR1 and CDR2 are SNHLY and FYNNEI. Trimming removed 4 bases from V and 4 bases from J, with 8 bases in between. The CDR3 bases are TGTGCCAGCAGTGTAGGGGAAAATCAGCCCCAGCATTTT. The encoded protein is CASSVGENQPQHF.

This chain links TRBV7-2 with TRBJ2-2, with TRBD2 matching 8 bases. The CDR3 extends over 19 amino acids. V lost 1 base and J lost 6; bases outside the gene matches: 16. From germline, CDR1 is SGHTA and CDR2 FQGNSA. This CDR3 reads CASSLDLTAGGQSPGELFF. The CDR3 bases are TGTGCCAGCAGCTTAGATCTGACGGCGGGGGGCCAAAGCCCCGGGGAGCTGTTTTTT.

This sequence joins TRBV6-6 and TRBJ1-1, with a weak D call TRBD1 (6 bases). With 7 bases removed from V and 0 bases from J, the gap between germline ends came to 15 bases. CDR1 MNHNY and CDR2 SVGAGI come from the germline V gene (reference sequence). The CDR3 extends over 15 amino acids. In DNA form, the CDR3 reads TGTGCCAGCACCCGAGCTACAGGGATGAACACTGAAGCTTTCTTT. This translates into CASTRATGMNTEAFF.

V is TRBV5-4 and J is TRBJ2-1; 11 bases fit TRBD2. Germline-derived CDR1 and CDR2 are SGHNT and YYREEE (reference sequence). The CDR3 covers 15 residues. Trimming cost V 5 bases and J 7 bases; bases outside gene matches: 8. The CDR3, as DNA: TGTGCCAGCAGTAGCGAGGGACTAGCGGCAAATGAGCAGTTCTTC. Protein: CASSSEGLAANEQFF.

V usage is TRBV2 and J usage is TRBJ1-6, with TRBD1 matching 9 bases. The V and J ends lost 5 bases and 6 bases, in that order; junction bases with no gene match: 5. The CDR3 extends over 15 amino acids. CDR1 SNHLY and CDR2 FYNNEI come from the germline V gene. In DNA, the CDR3 is TGTGCCAGCAGTAACGAGGGACAGGGTAATTCACCCCTCCACTTT. It codes for CASSNEGQGNSPLHF.

CDR3 nucleotide sequence: TGCAGCGTTGGAGGCAGGGGAGTATCTGGCTACACCTTC. Protein: CSVGGRGVSGYTF. The chain uses TRBV29-1 and TRBJ1-2, with D tentatively TRBD1 (6 bases). V gave up 4 bases and J gave up 7 bases, with 16 bases separating them. The CDR3 contains 13 residues. CDR1 SQVTM and CDR2 ANQGSEA come from the germline V gene.

In DNA form, the CDR3 reads TGTGCCAGCAGCTTAACGGTTGGGGCAGTCTATGGCTACACCTTC. This translates into CASSLTVGAVYGYTF. The V call is TRBV7-6, the J call TRBJ1-2; D might be TRBD1 (5 bases). CDR1 SGHVS and CDR2 FNYEAQ come from the germline V gene. CDR3 size: 15 residues. V lost 2 bases to trimming and J lost 4 bases, with 14 bases between them.

V usage is TRBV3-1 (or the pseudogene TRBV3-2) and J usage is TRBJ1-1, with D unclear. CDR1 and CDR2 (germline): LGHDT, YNNKEL (reference sequence). The CDR3 length is 14 residues. Trimming removed 2 bases at V and 2 bases at J, with 9 bases between. CDR3 amino acids: CASSQTGSNTEAFF. The CDR3 nucleotides read TGTGCCAGCAGCCAAACGGGATCCAACACTGAAGCTTTCTTT.

This chain links TRBV15 with TRBJ1-1; 10 nucleotides line up with TRBD1. In germline, CDR1 is LNHNV, CDR2 YYDKDF (reference sequence). Losses at the gene ends were 5 bases for V and 1 base for J; bases not matched to a gene: 16. The CDR3 totals 19 residues. CDR3 region: CATSGGTRQGAARNTEAFF. CDR3 DNA: TGTGCCACCAGCGGCGGGACCAGACAGGGGGCGGCACGGAACACTGAAGCTTTCTTT. Together with reference TRBV15 and TRBJ1-1, the CDR3 gives the full variable domain: DAMVIQNPRYQVTQFGKPVTLSCSQTLNHNVMYWYQQKSSQAPKLLFHYYDKDFNNEADTPDNFQSRRPNTSFCFLDIRSPGLGDTAMYLCATSGGTRQGAARNTEAFFGQGTRLTVV.

V usage is TRBV11-2 and J usage is TRBJ2-1; 9 bases match TRBD1. The CDR3 consists of 14 residues. Trimming removed 3 bases from V and 5 bases from J; junction bases left unmatched: 2. Per germline, CDR1 SGHAT and CDR2 FQNNGV. The CDR3 DNA reads TGTGCCAGCAGCTTCGGGGACAGGGACAATGAGCAGTTCTTC. Its protein is CASSFGDRDNEQFF.

The DNA of the CDR3 is TGTGCCAGCAGTCCGGGGTATCTCTATGGCTACACCTTC. This encodes CASSPGYLYGYTF. V gene TRBV28 combines with J gene TRBJ1-2, with no clear D. Germline V gene data show CDR1 as MDHEN and CDR2 as SYDVKM. V lost 5 bases to trimming and J lost 4 bases, with 11 bases between them. This CDR3 is 13 amino acids long.

The chain has TRBV23-1 and TRBJ1-5; no clear D gene. TRBV23-1 is given ORF status, its function remaining uncertain. The length of the CDR3 is 17 residues. V lost 4 bases, J lost 2 bases, and 18 bases lay in between. The CDR3 protein is CASSPEFGQEGNQPQHF. CDR3 coding DNA: TGCGCCAGCAGTCCCGAATTTGGCCAGGAGGGCAATCAGCCCCAGCATTTT.

This chain joins TRBV6-5 and TRBJ1-2; D may be TRBD1 (5 bases). The CDR3 contains 14 residues. The germline V gene encodes CDR1 MNHEY and CDR2 SVGAGI. V dropped 6 bases and J dropped 4 bases, with 15 bases sitting between them. The CDR3 loop is CASRGRGLGYGYTF. CDR3 DNA sequence: TGTGCCAGCAGGGGGAGGGGTCTTGGCTATGGCTACACCTTC.

The chain uses TRBV3-1 (or the pseudogene TRBV3-2) and TRBJ1-2; tentative D call: TRBD1 (5 bases). Germline CDR1 LGHDT, CDR2 YNNKEL (reference sequence). The germline V and J ends were trimmed by 7 bases and 5 bases, with 14 bases remaining between them. The CDR3 contains 13 residues. The CDR3 sequence: CASNRGEGYGYTF. Written as DNA, the CDR3 is TGTGCCAGCAACCGGGGGGAAGGGTATGGCTACACCTTC.

This clone was observed a single time. The chain recombines TRBV7-2 with TRBJ1-1; TRBD1 matches 10 bases. The germline CDR1 and CDR2 sequences are SGHTA and FQGNSA. The CDR3 has 14 amino acids. V gave up 0 bases and J gave up 8 bases; unmatched junction bases: 3. CDR3 DNA: TGTGCCAGCAGCTTAGCGTCGGACAGGGGGGAAGCTTTCTTT. Protein: CASSLASDRGEAFF.

The CDR3 DNA reads TGTGCCAGCAGCCCCATGCTGGACAGGGCTAACATGAACACTGAAGCTTTCTTT. Its translation is CASSPMLDRANMNTEAFF. This chain joins TRBV5-5 and TRBJ1-1; 8 nucleotides align to TRBD1. The V segment lost 4 bases and the J segment 0 bases; nucleotides outside the gene matches: 14. CDR1 SGHKS and CDR2 YYEKEE come from the germline V gene (reference sequence). The CDR3 has 18 residues.